This T cell receptor (beta chain) emerged from a study of cytomegalovirus exposure and HLA in healthy donors. Findings and limits, study-wide: According to an earlier analysis, most TCR beta V segments yielded productive rearrangements about 87% or about 30% of the time.

60 Vbeta and 13 Jbeta primers were used in PCR. In the original processing: About 10 million of some 80 million unique TCR beta chains were shared, per a later count. Clones were sequenced by immunoSEQ multiplex PCR, and TCRdb holds only the in-frame ones, with some missing. V and J calls plus clone size are reproduced from that table; the DNA served to infer D and trimming. Of about 160,000 clones in the sample, approximately 80% were seen once. Germline CDR1 is MNHEY and CDR2 is SVGAGI. The CDR3 runs 16 residues. V lost 0 bases and J lost 7, with 13 bases in between. Remarks on this clone: The antigen is not known.

This rearrangement joins TRBV6-5 to TRBJ1-6; TRBD1 might be the D (5 bases). The TCR originated in a man younger than 35 in good health and CMV-seropositive. The sequenced sample consisted of PBMCs. The DNA of the CDR3 is TGTGCCAGCAGTTACTCGGGGCGCGGCCGAAATTCACCCCTCCACTTT. It encodes CASSYSGRGRNSPLHF.